This TCR beta chain appears in the sequencing data of a study of T cell clones after liver transplantation (dated by TCRdb to the late 2010s). Looking at the study overall: The samples were obtained from ITN030ST, a randomized trial that attempted immunosuppression withdrawal within 2 years after liver transplantation. The subjects received no induction therapy and were kept on standard immunosuppression until randomization at 12-24 months post-transplant. Donor-reactive T cell clones were identified by TCRbeta sequencing after a pre-transplant mixed lymphocyte reaction and then tracked in post-transplant blood. Of the eight recipients, a few were HCV-positive, while the remaining recipients had been transplanted for non-autoimmune, non-viral indications. The studied cohort comprised 8 liver transplant recipients, 3 classified as tolerant and 5 as non-tolerant. Tolerance was defined as complete withdrawal of immunosuppression for at least one year without a rise in liver enzymes beyond twice the upper limit of normal. Third party-reactive TCRbeta sequences were also identified from pre-transplant MLRs to serve as an antigen-independent comparator for donor-reactive sequences. Blood samples were collected pre-transplant, pre-randomization before withdrawal, and post-randomization after either complete withdrawal or failed withdrawal. The investigation overall reported the following: Because of small, heterogeneous patient numbers and non-standardized post-transplant time points, the conclusions were only preliminary. Circulating donor-reactive CD4 TCRbeta sequences fell significantly post-transplant in most of the 8 subjects, irrespective of tolerance or HCV status. The decline in donor-reactive sequences exceeded the decline in third party-reactive sequences, suggesting partial antigen-specific deletion that was unrelated to withdrawal success. When repertoire turnover was taken into account, detection of donor-reactive sequences was significantly reduced in 7 of 8 subjects for CD4 and in 8 of 8 subjects for CD8. Low numbers of available donor cells limited the measurable donor-reactive repertoire in a couple of subjects. Since no allograft tissue specimens were available, donor-reactive T cells may have migrated into the graft instead of being deleted.

With respect to this clone: No cognate antigen has been identified for it. No clone much larger than this one lies a single base away; base qualities are absent.

High-throughput TCRbeta CDR3 sequencing of frozen genomic DNA was performed by immunoSEQ, including PCR amplification, mapping, bias correction and internal controls. Regarding the original processing steps: Productive rearrangements were kept, and unique TCRbeta sequences were defined by CDR3 nucleotide sequence plus V and J gene. Donor-reactive sequences required at least 5-fold expansion in CFSE-low cells versus unstimulated pre-transplant cells and at least 0.01% frequency. Per-subject minimum frequency thresholds, based on the lowest-template unstimulated sample, ensured at least 90% detection power. Jensen-Shannon divergence between the top 1000 TCRbeta sequences post-transplant and pre-transplant was used to measure repertoire turnover. Two-sided Fisher's exact tests were used to test for changes in the detection of donor-reactive sequences. TCRdb re-hosts the immuneACCESS table, in-frame sequences only. Its copies lack some clones; in the studies checked, an unresolved V gene accounts for under half of them, and the cause for the rest is not known. D and trimming were read from the DNA, whereas the V and J calls and clone size are those reported in that table. The sample table lists about 51,000 clones, roughly 70% of them with a count of one. The ten largest clonotypes hold 8.5% to 10% of the sample.

The CDR3 runs 18 amino acids, cysteine and phenylalanine included. The only DNA kept is the CDR3, 54 bases in frame from the first base. Taken from the germline V gene, the CDR1 and CDR2 loops are SGHDN and FVKESK. At the junction V is shortened by 6 bases and J by 1 base; bases outside the gene matches: 16. Thawed unstimulated PBMCs were stained for CD3, CD4 and CD8 and FACS-sorted into CD3+CD4+ and CD3+CD8+ populations. All 8 studied subjects were randomized to withdrawal of immunosuppression. The Qiagen DNeasy Blood and Tissue Kit was used to isolate genomic DNA. The V and J genes are TRBV14 and TRBJ2-7; TRBD1 matches 9 bases in the middle. The TCR originated in a human patient who received a liver transplant. Some T cells present after a transplant may be cells of the graft donor. The sequenced sample was CD4+ T cells from blood, obtained less than 70 months after liver transplant. The encoded CDR3 is CASSPNRVDRGESYEQYF. Read as DNA, the sequence is TGTGCCAGCAGTCCTAACCGAGTTGACAGGGGGGAATCCTACGAGCAGTACTTC.